This TCR beta chain appears in the sequencing data of a study of blood T cell repertoires in COVID-19. Per the original methods: Estimates of nucleated cell counts were drawn from the amplification of reference gene primers. This table comes from immunoSEQ multiplex PCR, and its TCRdb copy is limited to in-frame clones, with some not included. V and J calls plus clone size are reproduced from that table; the DNA served to infer D and trimming. Counted here are 70,000 to 95,000 clones, 75% to 90% occurring once; the ten biggest clones make up 12%. Germline V gene lookup returns CDR1 KGHSH and CDR2 LQKENI. This CDR3 is 14 amino acids long. The V segment lost 8 bases and the J segment 9 bases; nucleotides outside the gene matches: 12.

This TCR was recovered from a woman aged 40 to 55 with active or convalescent COVID-19. V usage is TRBV18 and J usage is TRBJ2-1; 8 nucleotides line up with TRBD1. Material for sequencing was peripheral blood. In DNA form, the CDR3 reads TGTGCCAGCCAGGGGCAGGGGGCGCGAGGTGAGCAGTTCTTC. It yields the protein CASQGQGARGEQFF.